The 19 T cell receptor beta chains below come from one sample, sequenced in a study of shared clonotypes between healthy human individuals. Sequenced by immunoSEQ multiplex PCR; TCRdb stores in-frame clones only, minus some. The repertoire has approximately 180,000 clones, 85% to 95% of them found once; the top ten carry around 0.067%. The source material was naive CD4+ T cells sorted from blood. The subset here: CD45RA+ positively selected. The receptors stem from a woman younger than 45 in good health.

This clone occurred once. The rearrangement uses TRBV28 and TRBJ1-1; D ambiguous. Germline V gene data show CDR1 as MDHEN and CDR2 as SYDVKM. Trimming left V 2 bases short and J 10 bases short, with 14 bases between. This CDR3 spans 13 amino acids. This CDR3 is CASSLDARVGAFF. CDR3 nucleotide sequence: TGTGCCAGCAGTTTAGATGCCCGGGTTGGAGCTTTCTTT.

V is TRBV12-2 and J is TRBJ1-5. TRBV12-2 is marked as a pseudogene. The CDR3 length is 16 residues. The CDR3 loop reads CASRFDPSRGNQPQHF. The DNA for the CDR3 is TGTGCAAGTCGCTTCGACCCCTCGCGCGGCAATCAGCCCCAGCATTTT.

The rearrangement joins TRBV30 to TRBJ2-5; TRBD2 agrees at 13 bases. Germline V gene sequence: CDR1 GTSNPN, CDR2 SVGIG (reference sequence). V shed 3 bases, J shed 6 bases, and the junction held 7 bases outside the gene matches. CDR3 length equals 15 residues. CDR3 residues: CAWRAGLAGEKTQYF. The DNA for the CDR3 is TGTGCCTGGAGGGCCGGACTAGCGGGAGAGAAGACCCAGTACTTC.

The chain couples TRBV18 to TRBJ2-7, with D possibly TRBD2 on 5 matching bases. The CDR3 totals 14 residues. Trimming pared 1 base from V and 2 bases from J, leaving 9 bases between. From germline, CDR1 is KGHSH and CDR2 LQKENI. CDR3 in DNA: TGTGCCAGCTCACCACTGGAGGAGACCTACGAGCAGTACTTC. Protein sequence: CASSPLEETYEQYF.

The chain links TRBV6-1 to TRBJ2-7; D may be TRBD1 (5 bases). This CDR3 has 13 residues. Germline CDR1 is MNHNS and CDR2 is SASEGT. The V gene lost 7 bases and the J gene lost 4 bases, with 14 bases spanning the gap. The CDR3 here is CASTLQGIYEQYF. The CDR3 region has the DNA TGTGCCAGCACCCTGCAGGGTATTTACGAGCAGTACTTC.

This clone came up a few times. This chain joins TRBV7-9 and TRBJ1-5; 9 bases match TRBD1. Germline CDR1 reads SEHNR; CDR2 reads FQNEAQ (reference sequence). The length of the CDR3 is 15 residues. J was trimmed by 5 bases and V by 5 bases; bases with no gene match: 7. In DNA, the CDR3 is TGTGCCAGCAGCCCGGGACAGGGAGAGGATCAGCCCCAGCATTTT. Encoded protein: CASSPGQGEDQPQHF.

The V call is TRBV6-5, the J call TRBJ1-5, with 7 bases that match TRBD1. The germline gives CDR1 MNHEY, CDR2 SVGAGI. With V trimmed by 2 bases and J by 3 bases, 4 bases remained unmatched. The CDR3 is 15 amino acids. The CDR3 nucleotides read TGTGCCAGCAGTTACGGGAGGGGGCCCAATCAGCCCCAGCATTTT. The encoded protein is CASSYGRGPNQPQHF.

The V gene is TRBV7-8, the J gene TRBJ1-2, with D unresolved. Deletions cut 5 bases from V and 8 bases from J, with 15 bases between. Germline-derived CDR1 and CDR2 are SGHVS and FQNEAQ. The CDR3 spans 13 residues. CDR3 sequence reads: CASSPRARRGYTF. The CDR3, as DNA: TGTGCCAGCAGCCCGCGGGCCCGGAGGGGCTACACCTTC. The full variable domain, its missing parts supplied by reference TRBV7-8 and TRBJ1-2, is GAGVSQSPRYKVAKRGQDVALRCDPISGHVSLFWYQQALGQGPEFLTYFQNEAQLDKSGLPSDRFFAERPEGSVSTLKIQRTQQEDSAVYLCASSPRARRGYTFGSGTRLTVV.

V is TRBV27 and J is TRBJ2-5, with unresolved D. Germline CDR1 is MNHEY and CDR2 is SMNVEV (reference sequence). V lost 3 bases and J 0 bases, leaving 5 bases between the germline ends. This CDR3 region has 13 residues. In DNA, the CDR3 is TGTGCCAGCAGTTTCCATTACCAAGAGACCCAGTACTTC. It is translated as CASSFHYQETQYF.

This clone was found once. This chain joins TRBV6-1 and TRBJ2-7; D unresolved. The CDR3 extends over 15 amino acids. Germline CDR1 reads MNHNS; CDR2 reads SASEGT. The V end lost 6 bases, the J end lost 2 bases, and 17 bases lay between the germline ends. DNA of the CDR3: TGTGCCAGCAGAGGTCGCCGTCTTGGGCCCTACGAGCAGTACTTC. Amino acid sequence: CASRGRRLGPYEQYF.

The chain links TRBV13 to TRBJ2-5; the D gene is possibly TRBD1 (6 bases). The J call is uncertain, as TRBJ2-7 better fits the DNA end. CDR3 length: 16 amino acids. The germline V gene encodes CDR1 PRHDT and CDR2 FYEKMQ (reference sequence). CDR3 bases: TGTGCCAGCAGCTATTCCGGGACATTGAGCTCCTACGAGCAGTACTTC. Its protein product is CASSYSGTLSSYEQYF.

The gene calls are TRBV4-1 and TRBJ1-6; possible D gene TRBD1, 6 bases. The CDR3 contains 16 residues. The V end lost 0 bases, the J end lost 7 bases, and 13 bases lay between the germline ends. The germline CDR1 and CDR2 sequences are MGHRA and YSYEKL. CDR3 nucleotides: TGCGCCAGCAGCCAAGAATGGGGGCTTTTGAATTCACCCCTCCACTTT. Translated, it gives CASSQEWGLLNSPLHF.

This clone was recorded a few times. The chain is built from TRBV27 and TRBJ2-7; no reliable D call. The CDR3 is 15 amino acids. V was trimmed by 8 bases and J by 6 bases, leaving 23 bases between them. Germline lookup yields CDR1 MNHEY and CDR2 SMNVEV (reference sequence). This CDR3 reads CASWGPASESREQYF. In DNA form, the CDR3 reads TGTGCCAGCTGGGGTCCGGCCAGTGAGTCTCGCGAGCAGTACTTC.

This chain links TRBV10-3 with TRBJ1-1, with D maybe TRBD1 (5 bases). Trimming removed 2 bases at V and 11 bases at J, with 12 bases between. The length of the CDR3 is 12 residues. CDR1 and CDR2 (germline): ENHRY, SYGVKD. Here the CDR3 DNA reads TGTGCCATCAGTGAGCCCGCAGGGAGGGCTTTCTTT. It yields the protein CAISEPAGRAFF.

This CDR3 is CASSASSDYGYTF. The CDR3 DNA sequence: TGTGCCAGCAGCGCGTCGAGTGACTATGGCTACACCTTC. This chain connects TRBV28 to TRBJ1-2; D unresolved. This CDR3 is 13 amino acids long. From germline, CDR1 is MDHEN and CDR2 SYDVKM. Between the trimmed V and J ends, which lost 6 bases and 3 bases, there was a span of 11 bases.

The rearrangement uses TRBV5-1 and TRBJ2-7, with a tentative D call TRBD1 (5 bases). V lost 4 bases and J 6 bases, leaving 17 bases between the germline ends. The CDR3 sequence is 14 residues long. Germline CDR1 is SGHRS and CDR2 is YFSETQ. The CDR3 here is CASSPGSGAGEQYF. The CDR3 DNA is TGCGCCAGCAGCCCGGGCAGTGGGGCTGGCGAGCAGTACTTC.

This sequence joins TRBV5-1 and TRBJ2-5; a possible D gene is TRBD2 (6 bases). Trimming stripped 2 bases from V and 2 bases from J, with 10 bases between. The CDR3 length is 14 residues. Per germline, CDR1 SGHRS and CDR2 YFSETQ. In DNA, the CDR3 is TGCGCCAGCAGCTTTCAACGGGGGCAAGAGACCCAGTACTTC. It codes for CASSFQRGQETQYF.

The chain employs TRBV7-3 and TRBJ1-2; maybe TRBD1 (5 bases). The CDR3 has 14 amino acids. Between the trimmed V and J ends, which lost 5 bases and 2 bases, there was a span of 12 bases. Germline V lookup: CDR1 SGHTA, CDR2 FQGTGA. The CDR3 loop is CASSPQQGNYGYTF. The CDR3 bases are TGTGCCAGCAGCCCCCAGCAGGGAAACTATGGCTACACCTTC. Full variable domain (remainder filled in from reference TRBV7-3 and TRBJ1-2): GAGVSQTPSNKVTEKGKYVELRCDPISGHTALYWYRQSLGQGPEFLIYFQGTGAADDSGLPNDRFFAVRPEGSVSTLKIQRTERGDSAVYLCASSPQQGNYGYTFGSGTRLTVV.

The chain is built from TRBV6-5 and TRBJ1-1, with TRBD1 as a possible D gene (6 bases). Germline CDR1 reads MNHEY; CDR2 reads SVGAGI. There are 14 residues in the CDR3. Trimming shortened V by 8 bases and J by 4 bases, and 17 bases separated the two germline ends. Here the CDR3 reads CASSFRQATTEAFF. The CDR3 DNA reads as TGTGCCAGCTCGTTTCGACAGGCTACCACTGAAGCTTTCTTT.